Listed here is a single T cell receptor beta chain. This clonotype was seen at least ten times. This receptor's antigen is unknown. Base qualities are not provided; no much larger clone lies one nucleotide away. The intended sense of this specimen's treatment or condition label: in vitro stimulation with specific CMV peptide epitopes to enrich CMV-specific T cells. TCRdb lists the instrument as Illumina HiSeq 1500. TCRdb trimmed public reads at Q25 via fastp, called clones via MiXCR and kept in-frame beta chains. All rows with the same CDR3 protein become a single entry with the most common DNA and genes. This sample holds more than 250,000 distinct CDR3 sequences; 25% were observed only once. Clones ranked in the top ten supply 13% of the sample. This entry comes from a study of T cell repertoires in cytomegalovirus infection (dated by TCRdb to about 2019). Some background on the complete study: Peptide stimulations targeted recently identified HLA-C-restricted CMV epitopes, whose presentation resists viral immunomodulation, together with well-studied HLA-B-restricted epitopes. Because public TCR beta signatures pointed to carriage of CMV infection together with the matching HLA type, the HLA type of each donor mattered for the analysis.

The investigation overall reported the following: In the ex vivo response, HLA-C-restricted CMV-specific TCR beta clonotypes were dominant, and in two of eight donors the single most frequent clonotype came from this HLA-C-restricted group. In both this cohort and an independent roughly 400-donor cohort, the cumulative frequency of public TCR beta family members distinguished carriers of CMV infection plus the relevant HLA type.

Inclusive of the bounding cysteine and phenylalanine, the CDR3 is 12 residues long. Of the read, only the CDR3 DNA is kept; its 36 bases are in frame from base 1. V loses 6 bases of germline sequence and J loses 8 bases, and the interval between the two ends is 16 bases. Via the germline V gene, CDR1 is SQVTM and CDR2 ANQGSEA. The origin of this receptor is a human donor in good health (CMV status not recorded). Some clones in this sample may be carry-over from other donors' samples. Sequences were derived from cultured PBMCs, sampled from culture after CMV antigen stimulation. Here the chain combines TRBV29-1 and TRBJ1-1; a tentative D match to TRBD1 spans 6 bases. CDR3 sequence: CSVGRGGGEAFF. The bases are TGCAGCGTGGGGAGAGGGGGGGGAGAAGCTTTCTTT.